This entry describes one TCR beta chain. No antigen is known for it. Sequencing used immunoSEQ multiplex PCR; TCRdb keeps in-frame clones, though not all of them. The data hold roughly 380,000 clones, with about 90% observed a single time. The data derive from a study of Ad26.COV2.S vaccination and SARS-CoV-2 variants. Points from the study as a whole: The placebo group had lower spike-specific TCR breadth than the vaccine recipients did. Substantial breadth in spike-specific CD8+ and CD4+ T cell responses was reportedly seen after vaccination. Non-spike TCR breadth showed similarity between vaccine and placebo recipients. Measures of TCR breadth and depth may have fallen short of total T cell responses.

V gave up 7 bases and J gave up 1 base; unmatched junction bases: 11. In germline, CDR1 is SGHRS, CDR2 YFSETQ. This CDR3 has 15 residues. The sample in question was peripheral blood, obtained after recovery from COVID-19. This chain connects TRBV5-1 to TRBJ2-7; 7 bases fit TRBD1. This receptor was taken from a human donor who had recovered from COVID-19. CDR3 nucleotide sequence: TGCGCCAGCTCGGACGACAGGGCCCATTCCTACGAGCAGTACTTC. Translation: CASSDDRAHSYEQYF.